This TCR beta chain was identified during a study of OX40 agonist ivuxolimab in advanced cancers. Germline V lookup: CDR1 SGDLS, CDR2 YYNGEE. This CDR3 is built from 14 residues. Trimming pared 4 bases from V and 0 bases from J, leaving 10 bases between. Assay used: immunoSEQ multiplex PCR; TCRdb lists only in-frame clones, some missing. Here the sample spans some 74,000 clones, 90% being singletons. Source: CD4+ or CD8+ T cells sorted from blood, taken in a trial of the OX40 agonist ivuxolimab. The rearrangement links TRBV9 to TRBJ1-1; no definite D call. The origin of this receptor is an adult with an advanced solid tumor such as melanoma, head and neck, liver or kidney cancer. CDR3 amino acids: CASSHPGMNTEAFF. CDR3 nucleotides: TGTGCCAGCAGCCATCCCGGGATGAACACTGAAGCTTTCTTT.